Each of the 31 T cell receptor beta chains below was sequenced from the same sample in a study of beta chain features in type 1 diabetes. Since all of the isolated RNA was reverse transcribed, expressed TCRB transcripts were what got sequenced. This table comes from immunoSEQ multiplex PCR, and its TCRdb copy is limited to in-frame clones, with some not included. The sample contains 300,000 to 400,000 clones, roughly 12% of which appear only once. The source material was naive CD4+ T cells from blood. The source of these receptors is a young man in good health.

There are a few counts of this clone. This chain joins TRBV30 and TRBJ2-7; the match to TRBD1 covers 7 bases. Per the germline V gene, CDR1 is GTSNPN and CDR2 is SVGIG (reference sequence). The CDR3 is 13 amino acids. V shed 6 bases, J shed 4 bases, and the junction held 9 bases outside the gene matches. The CDR3 sequence is CACLTGKGYEQYF. The CDR3 DNA sequence: TGTGCCTGTTTGACAGGGAAGGGGTACGAGCAGTACTTC.

The table lists this clone with a few counts. The CDR3 loop is CASSYLASSGNTIYF. CDR3 DNA: TGTGCCAGCAGTTACCTTGCTAGCTCTGGAAACACCATATATTTT. This chain connects TRBV6-6 to TRBJ1-3; D gene unclear. With 2 bases removed from V and 0 bases from J, the gap between germline ends came to 8 bases. The CDR3 is 15 residues long. Germline V CDR1 and CDR2: MNHNY, SVGAGI (reference sequence).

About this clone: This specimen includes other DNA sequences encoding the same CDR3. The chain uses TRBV11-1 and TRBJ1-2; TRBD1 matches 7 bases. The CDR3 contains 12 residues. V lost 2 bases to trimming and J lost 6 bases; unmatched junction nucleotides: 0. Germline CDR1 SGHAT, CDR2 FQDESV (reference sequence). The chain's CDR3 is CASSLTGDGYTF. In DNA, the CDR3 is TGTGCCAGCAGCTTAACAGGGGATGGCTACACCTTC.

This clone has more than one count but fewer than ten. The chain has TRBV7-2 and TRBJ2-1; TRBD2 might be the D (5 bases). Trimming stripped 3 bases from V and 8 bases from J, with 14 bases between. Looked up from germline, CDR1 is SGHTA and CDR2 is FQGNSA. This CDR3 has 14 amino acids. CDR3 coding DNA: TGTGCCAGCAGCTTTAGCGTGGCAGCCTATGAGCAGTTCTTC. Protein: CASSFSVAAYEQFF.

This clone was seen only a few times. The J gene is TRBJ2-7, the V gene TRBV30, with a tentative D call TRBD2 (6 bases). Germline CDR1 GTSNPN, CDR2 SVGIG (reference sequence). The V gene lost 3 bases and the J gene lost 1 base, with 19 bases spanning the gap. This CDR3 has 16 amino acids. Written as DNA, the CDR3 is TGTGCCTGGAGCCAACCGCATAGGGGAGGATCCTACGAGCAGTACTTC. It codes for CAWSQPHRGGSYEQYF.

The chain has TRBV9 and TRBJ2-3, with 16 bases aligning to TRBD2. Germline trimming cut 4 bases from V and 4 bases from J; bases unmatched to any gene: 6. The germline V gene has CDR1 SGDLS and CDR2 YYNGEE. The CDR3 has 17 residues. CDR3 DNA: TGTGCCAGCAGCCTAGGGACTAGCGGGGGGGCTTCAGATACGCAGTATTTT. Protein product: CASSLGTSGGASDTQYF.

This clone was seen more than once but under ten times. The chain links TRBV11-2 to TRBJ2-1, with unresolved D. The CDR3 contains 12 residues. Looked up from germline, CDR1 is SGHAT and CDR2 is FQNNGV. Trimming cost V 8 bases and J 4 bases, with 9 bases left between them. The CDR3 spells CASGPSYNEQFF. CDR3 nucleotide sequence: TGTGCCAGCGGGCCGAGTTACAATGAGCAGTTCTTC.

The chain has TRBV6-5 and TRBJ1-1, with 7 bases fitting TRBD1. Germline CDR1 and CDR2: MNHEY and SVGAGI. The length of the CDR3 is 16 residues. The junction had 10 bases not matched to a gene; V was cut back by 2 bases and J by 4 bases. Written as DNA, the CDR3 is TGTGCCAGCAGTTACCTAAGGGGGCTTGCGGGCACTGAAGCTTTCTTT. Residues: CASSYLRGLAGTEAFF.

The V call is TRBV7-8, the J call TRBJ1-3; D call uncertain. The CDR3 spans 15 residues. V lost 0 bases, J lost 3 bases, and 9 bases lay in between. In germline, CDR1 is SGHVS, CDR2 FQNEAQ. The CDR3 loop is CASSLALLGGNTIYF. CDR3 bases: TGTGCCAGCAGCTTAGCGCTGCTAGGTGGAAACACCATATATTTT.

A few counts support this clone. The chain couples TRBV10-3 to TRBJ2-5, with a weak D call TRBD1 (6 bases). The V and J ends lost 2 bases and 4 bases respectively, with 20 bases between them. The CDR3 loop spans 17 amino acids. CDR1 and CDR2 from the germline V gene are ENHRY and SYGVKD. The DNA of the CDR3 is TGTGCCATCAGTGAGCGGGGACAACCGGGATGGGGAGAGACCCAGTACTTC. It codes for CAISERGQPGWGETQYF.

This clone was counted between two and nine times. The V call is TRBV4-2, the J call TRBJ2-3; 7 bases line up with TRBD1. This CDR3 region has 18 residues. The germline V gene encodes CDR1 LGHNA and CDR2 YNFKEQ. The V segment lost 0 bases and the J segment 2 bases; nucleotides outside the gene matches: 11. The CDR3 region is CASSQELRRGWVTDTQYF. The CDR3 nucleotides are TGTGCCAGCAGCCAAGAACTGCGCAGGGGGTGGGTCACAGATACGCAGTATTTT.

This clone was observed a handful of times. The chain carries TRBV28 and TRBJ2-7, with 7 bases fitting TRBD1. This CDR3 contains 12 residues. V was pared by 10 bases and J by 5 bases, with 8 bases of the junction left unmatched. Germline lookup yields CDR1 MDHEN and CDR2 SYDVKM. Here the CDR3 reads CATLTGRHEQYF. As DNA, the CDR3 is TGTGCCACCTTGACAGGGAGACACGAGCAGTACTTC.

Of note for this clone: This sample includes further DNA sequences coding for the same CDR3. The chain combines TRBV6-5 with TRBJ1-2; D is ambiguous. V lost 6 bases, J lost 2 bases, and 10 bases lay in between. The CDR3 consists of 13 residues. The germline gives CDR1 MNHEY, CDR2 SVGAGI. The CDR3 region is CASSLSANYGYTF. The CDR3 DNA reads as TGTGCCAGCAGCCTCTCCGCGAACTATGGCTACACCTTC.

The V call is TRBV28, the J call TRBJ1-2, with TRBD1 as a possible D gene (5 bases). The CDR3 length is 13 residues. CDR1 and CDR2 (germline): MDHEN, SYDVKM. Trimming took off 1 base at V and 4 bases at J, with 7 bases between the two ends. This CDR3 is CASSLSRVYGYTF. CDR3 coding DNA: TGTGCCAGCAGTTTATCCAGGGTCTATGGCTACACCTTC.

This clone turned up a few times. The rearrangement links TRBV5-6 to TRBJ2-3; maybe TRBD1 (5 bases). The germline gives CDR1 SGHDT, CDR2 YYEEEE. CDR3 size: 16 residues. The V end lost 2 bases, the J end lost 2 bases, and 15 bases lay between the germline ends. DNA for the CDR3: TGTGCCAGCAGCTTACTTAAAGGGGTACACACAGATACGCAGTATTTT. Translation: CASSLLKGVHTDTQYF.

The rearrangement joins TRBV6-5 to TRBJ2-3, with TRBD2 identical over 8 bases. Germline loops: CDR1 MNHEY, CDR2 SVGAGI. J was trimmed by 6 bases and V by 5 bases; bases with no gene match: 1. There are 12 residues in the CDR3. For the CDR3, the DNA is TGTGCCAGCAGTGCTAGCGGGGATACGCAGTATTTT. Amino acids: CASSASGDTQYF.

This clone was counted between two and nine times. V and J are TRBV7-9 and TRBJ2-7; perhaps TRBD2 as D (6 bases). Germline loops: CDR1 SEHNR, CDR2 FQNEAQ (reference sequence). The V end lost 0 bases, the J end lost 2 bases, and 20 bases lay between the germline ends. CDR3 length: 18 amino acids. CDR3 sequence: CASSLAKGGGGLAYEQYF. DNA of the CDR3: TGTGCCAGCAGCTTAGCGAAGGGAGGTGGCGGTTTGGCCTACGAGCAGTACTTC.

This clone was detected a few times. The DNA for the CDR3 is TGTGCCTGGGGGGGGACTAGCGGGAAATACGAGCAGTACTTC. Translation: CAWGGTSGKYEQYF. V usage is TRBV30 and J usage is TRBJ2-7, with TRBD2 matching 13 bases. V was pared by 5 bases and J by 4 bases, with 5 bases of the junction left unmatched. Germline-derived CDR1 and CDR2 are GTSNPN and SVGIG (reference sequence). The CDR3 spans 14 residues.

The J gene is TRBJ2-7, the V gene TRBV20-1, with D maybe TRBD2 (6 bases). In germline, CDR1 is DFQATT, CDR2 SNEGSKA (reference sequence). The CDR3 is 11 amino acids. CDR3 in DNA: TGCAGCCGTACTAGCTTAGGCGAGCAGTACTTC. It specifies CSRTSLGEQYF.

V and J are TRBV7-3 and TRBJ2-5; TRBD2 is a possible D gene (6 bases). The germline gives CDR1 SGHTA, CDR2 FQGTGA. The V end lost 3 bases, the J end lost 5 bases, and 19 bases lay between the germline ends. The CDR3 loop spans 16 amino acids. The CDR3 DNA reads TGTGCCAGCAGCTTCCTCCGGGACTCCTCTCTGGAGACCCAGTACTTC. Translation: CASSFLRDSSLETQYF.

Here the CDR3 reads CASRAGLSTDTQYF. The CDR3 DNA sequence: TGTGCCAGCAGGGCAGGGCTTAGCACAGATACGCAGTATTTT. The chain combines TRBV2 with TRBJ2-3; possible D gene TRBD1, 5 bases. The CDR3 is 14 amino acids. V was trimmed by 6 bases and J by 0 bases, leaving 10 bases between them. The germline CDR1 and CDR2 sequences are SNHLY and FYNNEI. Combining the CDR3 with reference TRBV2 and TRBJ2-3 gives the whole variable domain EPEVTQTPSHQVTQMGQEVILRCVPISNHLYFYWYRQILGQKVEFLVSFYNNEISEKSEIFDDQFSVERPDGSNFTLKIRSTKLEDSAMYFCASRAGLSTDTQYFGPGTRLTVL.

The chain is built from TRBV15 and TRBJ1-6; the D is unclear. V lost 5 bases and J 7 bases, leaving 15 bases between the germline ends. CDR1 is LNHNV and CDR2 is YYDKDF in the germline V gene (reference sequence). The CDR3 has 15 residues. The CDR3 spells CATSGRRPGNSPLHF. Here the CDR3 DNA reads TGTGCCACCAGCGGCCGACGCCCGGGGAATTCACCCCTCCACTTT. Full variable domain (missing parts from reference TRBV15 and TRBJ1-6): DAMVIQNPRYQVTQFGKPVTLSCSQTLNHNVMYWYQQKSSQAPKLLFHYYDKDFNNEADTPDNFQSRRPNTSFCFLDIRSPGLGDTAMYLCATSGRRPGNSPLHFGNGTRLTVT.

This clone was counted a few times. The rearrangement uses TRBV30 and TRBJ1-1, with a tentative D call TRBD1 (6 bases). Germline lookup yields CDR1 GTSNPN and CDR2 SVGIG (reference sequence). The V and J ends lost 2 bases and 0 bases respectively, with 7 bases between them. This CDR3 contains 13 residues. CDR3 sequence: CAWSRQVNTEAFF. CDR3 DNA sequence: TGTGCCTGGAGTCGACAGGTGAACACTGAAGCTTTCTTT.

This clone has more than one count but fewer than ten. J is TRBJ2-1 and V is TRBV18; 11 nucleotides match TRBD2. CDR1 and CDR2 from the germline V gene are KGHSH and LQKENI. The V segment lost 2 bases and the J segment 2 bases; nucleotides outside the gene matches: 2. CDR3 length: 16 amino acids. CDR3 nucleotide sequence: TGTGCCAGCTCACCAAGACTAGCGGGGACCTACAATGAGCAGTTCTTC. This codes for CASSPRLAGTYNEQFF.

This chain links TRBV29-1 with TRBJ2-2, with a weak D call TRBD2 (5 bases). Germline assignment: CDR1 SQVTM and CDR2 ANQGSEA. The V gene lost 5 bases and the J gene lost 6 bases, with 13 bases spanning the gap. The CDR3 covers 13 residues. The DNA of the CDR3 is TGCAGCGTTCAATTAGCGATCCCCGGGGAGCTGTTTTTT. It translates to CSVQLAIPGELFF.

This chain uses TRBV6-6 with TRBJ1-2; unclear D gene. Germline V CDR1 and CDR2: MNHNY, SVGAGI (reference sequence). V was pared by 0 bases and J by 7 bases, with 12 bases between. This CDR3 spans 14 amino acids. CDR3 in amino acids: CASSYSRGEAGYTF. Written as DNA, the CDR3 is TGTGCCAGCAGTTACTCACGAGGTGAGGCTGGCTACACCTTC.

There are a few counts of this clone. The genes are TRBV4-1 and TRBJ2-2; 10 bases are a match to TRBD2. With V trimmed by 0 bases and J by 9 bases, 10 bases remained unmatched. CDR3 length: 17 residues. Germline CDR1 MGHRA, CDR2 YSYEKL. The CDR3 loop is CASSQEASGGRGRELFF. Here the CDR3 DNA reads TGCGCCAGCAGCCAAGAGGCTAGCGGGGGCCGGGGAAGGGAGCTGTTTTTT.

V gene TRBV7-2 combines with J gene TRBJ1-1; 8 bases align to TRBD1. Germline lookup yields CDR1 SGHTA and CDR2 FQGNSA. Unmatched junction bases numbered 4, after V lost 4 bases and J lost 0 bases. The CDR3 length is 15 residues. CDR3 sequence: CASSWTGRMNTEAFF. The CDR3 nucleotides are TGTGCCAGCAGCTGGACAGGGCGAATGAACACTGAAGCTTTCTTT.

This clone was seen more than once but under ten times. This chain uses TRBV10-3 with TRBJ2-2; the match to TRBD1 covers 7 bases. The trim removed 3 bases at V and 1 base at J, leaving 2 bases unmatched. The length of the CDR3 is 15 residues. Germline-derived CDR1 and CDR2 are ENHRY and SYGVKD. Written as DNA, the CDR3 is TGTGCCATCAGTGAAAGGACAGGGAACACCGGGGAGCTGTTTTTT. Its protein is CAISERTGNTGELFF.

This clone was detected a few times. V and J are TRBV9 and TRBJ2-2, with 7 bases identical to TRBD1. The CDR3 is made up of 15 amino acids. Trimming removed 0 bases from V and 4 bases from J; junction bases left unmatched: 3. CDR1 and CDR2 from the germline V gene are SGDLS and YYNGEE. CDR3 protein: CASSVGSGGTGELFF. In nucleotides, the CDR3 is TGTGCCAGCAGCGTAGGGTCAGGGGGCACCGGGGAGCTGTTTTTT.

V usage is TRBV19 and J usage is TRBJ2-1; TRBD2 might be the D (6 bases). Trimming took 6 bases from V and 4 from J, leaving 16 bases between them. Per the germline V gene, CDR1 is LNHDA and CDR2 is SQIVND (reference sequence). The CDR3 consists of 15 residues. The CDR3 reads CASSSGTSPYNEQFF. CDR3 nucleotides: TGTGCCAGTAGCTCCGGGACTTCCCCTTACAATGAGCAGTTCTTC.